The 4 T cell receptor beta chains in this list originate from one sample, sequenced in a study of response to subunit inactivated influenza vaccine. TCRdb called the RT-PCR reads again in MiXCR, with one record for every CDR3 protein. The sample lists more than 250,000 distinct CDR3 sequences, just over 20% occurring once. The sequences come from PBMCs from blood, collected roughly 20 months after vaccination. The origin of the receptors is a man between 45 and 75 years old who received an inactivated influenza vaccine.

This chain links TRBV11-3 with TRBJ2-5; 10 bases agree with TRBD2. Germline CDR1 SGHNT, CDR2 YENEEA. With 5 bases clipped from V and 4 bases from J, the junction kept 7 bases outside the gene matches. This CDR3 has 15 residues. This CDR3 reads CASSKGLALGETQYF. Written as DNA, the CDR3 is TGTGCCAGCAGCAAGGGACTAGCGCTCGGAGAGACCCAGTACTTC.

This clonotype has a count of ten or more. V usage is TRBV29-1 and J usage is TRBJ1-3; 7 bases agree with TRBD1. Germline CDR1 SQVTM, CDR2 ANQGSEA. CDR3 length: 13 amino acids. DNA for the CDR3: TGCACCCGGGACAGCAAGACTGGAAACACCATATATTTT. It codes for CTRDSKTGNTIYF.

A word on this clonotype: A junction end diverges from the germline sequence, so it may reflect a read error. The chain combines TRBV20-1 with TRBJ1-4; TRBD1 is a possible D gene (5 bases). In germline, CDR1 is DFQATT, CDR2 SNEGSKA (reference sequence). The CDR3 consists of 12 residues. The CDR3 region has the DNA TGCGGTGCTAGTACTAGGGGTGAAAAACTGTTTTTT. Translating it yields CGASTRGEKLFF.

This clonotype was detected only a few times. The chain employs TRBV4-2 and TRBJ1-4; D is undetermined. Per germline, CDR1 LGHNA and CDR2 YNFKEQ. The CDR3 contains 15 residues. Trimming removed 0 bases from V and 5 bases from J, with 10 bases in between. CDR3: CASSQDYTSNEKLFF. The CDR3 nucleotides are TGTGCCAGCAGCCAAGATTACACCTCGAATGAAAAACTGTTTTTT.